These 8 T cell receptor beta chains share one sample of origin, sequenced in a study of T cells in Graves' hyperthyroidism and ophthalmopathy. The CDR3 regions of TCR beta were amplified from RNA transcripts. The HTBI primer set was used in a first-round RT-PCR of the TCR CDR3. TCRdb re-derived calls from the multiplex PCR reads in MiXCR, one entry per CDR3 protein. This table holds approximately 420,000 distinct CDR3 sequences, 15% found once. Sequenced sample: blood. The receptors here all came from a woman in her thirties with Graves' hyperthyroidism.

In its sample, this clonotype was seen many times. CDR3 DNA: TGTGCCTGGGACAGGGGGCAAGAGACCCAGTACTTC. Its protein product is CAWDRGQETQYF. This chain uses TRBV30 with TRBJ2-5; 9 bases are shared with TRBD1. Germline-derived CDR1 and CDR2 are GTSNPN and SVGIG (reference sequence). CDR3 size: 12 residues. J was trimmed by 2 bases and V by 5 bases; bases with no gene match: 0.

The chain recombines TRBV6-1 with TRBJ2-2, with D hard to call. CDR3 length equals 12 residues. With 6 bases removed from V and 6 bases from J, the gap between germline ends came to 8 bases. Germline CDR1 is MNHNS and CDR2 is SASEGT. The CDR3 here is CASRGTAGELFF. DNA for the CDR3: TGTGCCAGCAGAGGTACGGCCGGGGAGCTGTTTTTT.

The chain combines TRBV7-8 with TRBJ1-1, with a weak D call TRBD1 (5 bases). Trimming took 5 bases from V and 6 from J, leaving 10 bases between them. The CDR3 is 12 amino acids. Germline V CDR1 and CDR2: SGHVS, FQNEAQ. CDR3 coding DNA: TGTGCCAGCAGCCTCGGGGACGCTGAAGCTTTCTTT. This codes for CASSLGDAEAFF.

This chain joins TRBV5-4 and TRBJ1-3; 9 bases line up with TRBD1. The CDR3 runs to 15 residues. Trimming at V came to 4 bases and at J to 7 bases, leaving 9 bases not matched to a gene. Germline loops: CDR1 SGHNT, CDR2 YYREEE (reference sequence). In DNA form, the CDR3 reads TGTGCCAGCAGCCTGGGACAGGGAGTGACCAACACCATATATTTT. It encodes CASSLGQGVTNTIYF.

In this sample, this clonotype turned up many times. The CDR3 region has the DNA TGTGCCAGTAGTATAATGGGGACTAGCGGGAGGGCGGAGCAGTTCTTC. It encodes CASSIMGTSGRAEQFF. The rearrangement uses TRBV19 and TRBJ2-1; 16 nucleotides line up with TRBD2. With 2 bases clipped from V and 10 bases from J, the junction kept 5 bases outside the gene matches. CDR1 and CDR2 from the germline V gene are LNHDA and SQIVND (reference sequence). The CDR3 consists of 16 residues.

This clonotype was seen repeatedly, ten times or more. The chain is built from TRBV12-3 or TRBV12-4 and TRBJ1-6; 7 bases line up with TRBD1. V trimming: 3 bases; J trimming: 5 bases; junction bases outside the gene matches: 10. The CDR3 is 17 amino acids. The CDR3 is CASSFVGQLRNNSPLHF. The CDR3 DNA is TGTGCCAGCAGTTTTGTGGGACAGCTGCGTAATAATTCACCCCTCCACTTT.

This clonotype was seen repeatedly, ten times or more. This chain links TRBV13 with TRBJ2-6; weak D call: TRBD1 (5 bases). CDR3 length equals 15 residues. Germline loops: CDR1 PRHDT, CDR2 FYEKMQ (reference sequence). V was trimmed by 4 bases and J by 4 bases, leaving 11 bases between them. CDR3: CASSSGQTGANVLTF. Here the CDR3 DNA reads TGTGCCAGCAGCTCTGGACAAACCGGGGCCAACGTCCTGACTTTC.

The gene calls are TRBV20-1 and TRBJ2-7; tentatively, D is TRBD2 (5 bases). Germline CDR1 reads DFQATT; CDR2 reads SNEGSKA (reference sequence). The V end lost 6 bases, the J end lost 5 bases, and 14 bases lay between the germline ends. The CDR3 loop spans 12 amino acids. CDR3 region: CSARPGINEQYF. CDR3 in DNA: TGCAGTGCCCGGCCCGGGATCAACGAGCAGTACTTC.